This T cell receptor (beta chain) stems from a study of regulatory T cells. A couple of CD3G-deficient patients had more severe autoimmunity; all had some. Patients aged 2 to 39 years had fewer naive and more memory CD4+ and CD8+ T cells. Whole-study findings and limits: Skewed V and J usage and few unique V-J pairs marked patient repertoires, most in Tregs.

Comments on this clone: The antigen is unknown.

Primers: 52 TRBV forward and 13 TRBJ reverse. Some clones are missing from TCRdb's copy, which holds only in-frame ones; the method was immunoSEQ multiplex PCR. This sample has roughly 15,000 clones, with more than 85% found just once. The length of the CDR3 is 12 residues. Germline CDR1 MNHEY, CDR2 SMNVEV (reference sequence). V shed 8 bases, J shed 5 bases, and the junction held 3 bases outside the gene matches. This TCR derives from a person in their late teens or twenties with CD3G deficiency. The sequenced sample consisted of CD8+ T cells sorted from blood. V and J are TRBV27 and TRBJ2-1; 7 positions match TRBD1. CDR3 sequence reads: CASSTGNNEQFF. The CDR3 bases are TGTGCCAGCTCGACAGGGAACAATGAGCAGTTCTTC.